What follows is one TCR beta chain and its context. Germline trimming cut 4 bases from V and 5 bases from J; bases unmatched to any gene: 3. The length of the CDR3 is 14 residues. CDR1 is MGHRA and CDR2 is YSYEKL in the germline V gene. The entry originates in a study of T-cell memory formation after mild COVID-19. TCRdb re-called the 5' RACE reads through MiXCR, storing one row per CDR3 protein. The repertoire holds hundreds of thousands of distinct CDR3 sequences, around 21% seen once, with approximately 12% in the top ten. Input material: PBMCs or a T cell subset sorted from them (not recorded which). The TCR sequence derives from an adult woman who had mild COVID-19 (a few samples of this study predate the infection). Cell type and time point are not known. The chain employs TRBV4-1 and TRBJ1-4; 8 bases fit TRBD1. In DNA, the CDR3 is TGCGCCAGCAGCCGGACAGGGCAGAATGAAAAACTGTTTTTT. Translating gives CASSRTGQNEKLFF.